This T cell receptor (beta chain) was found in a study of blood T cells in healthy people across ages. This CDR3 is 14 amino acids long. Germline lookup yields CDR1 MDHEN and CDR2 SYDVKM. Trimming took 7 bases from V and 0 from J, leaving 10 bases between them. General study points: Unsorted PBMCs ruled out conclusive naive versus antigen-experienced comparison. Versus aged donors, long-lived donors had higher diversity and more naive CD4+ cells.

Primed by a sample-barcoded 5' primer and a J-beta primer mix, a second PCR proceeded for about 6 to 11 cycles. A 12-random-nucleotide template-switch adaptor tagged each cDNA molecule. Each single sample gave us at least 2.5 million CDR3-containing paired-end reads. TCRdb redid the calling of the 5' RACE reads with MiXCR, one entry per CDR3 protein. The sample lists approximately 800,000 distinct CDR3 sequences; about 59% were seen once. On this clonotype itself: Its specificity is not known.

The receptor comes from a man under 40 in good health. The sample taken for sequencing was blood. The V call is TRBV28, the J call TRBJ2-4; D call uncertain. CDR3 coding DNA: TGTGCCAGCAAAAAAATCATAGCCAAAAACATTCAGTACTTC. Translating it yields CASKKIIAKNIQYF.